Listed here are 9 T cell receptor beta chains from one sample, sequenced in a study of T cells in Graves' hyperthyroidism and ophthalmopathy. Researchers took RNA transcripts and amplified the TCR beta CDR3 regions from them. HTBI primers were used for first-round RT-PCR of the TCR CDR3. TCRdb re-called the multiplex PCR reads with MiXCR, one entry per CDR3 protein. The sample lists about 590,000 distinct CDR3 sequences, 14% occurring once. The sample was blood. The receptors derive from a woman aged 18-29 years with Graves' ophthalmopathy.

The gene calls are TRBV11-2 and TRBJ1-3; no reliable D call. Germline CDR1 reads SGHAT; CDR2 reads FQNNGV. The CDR3 runs to 16 residues. With 5 bases removed from V and 0 bases from J, the gap between germline ends came to 14 bases. In DNA, the CDR3 is TGTGCCAGCAGCCAAGAGGCAGCGGGCTCTGGAAACACCATATATTTT. The encoded protein is CASSQEAAGSGNTIYF.

This chain uses TRBV4-3 with TRBJ2-3; a possible D gene is TRBD2 (5 bases). Germline V gene sequence: CDR1 LGHNA, CDR2 YSLEER. Trimming took off 0 bases at V and 1 base at J, with 11 bases between the two ends. The CDR3 is 16 residues long. The CDR3 is CASSQDHKEGTDTQYF. The CDR3 coding sequence is TGCGCCAGCAGCCAAGATCATAAGGAGGGCACAGATACGCAGTATTTT.

V gene TRBV6-1 combines with J gene TRBJ2-1; the D call may be TRBD1 or TRBD2 (6 bases each). V shed 5 bases and J shed 0 bases, with 14 bases lying between them. CDR1 is MNHNS, CDR2 SASEGT, per germline. The CDR3 contains 16 residues. CDR3: CASSIQGLSSYNEQFF. CDR3 DNA: TGTGCCAGCAGTATACAGGGACTGAGCTCCTACAATGAGCAGTTCTTC.

J is TRBJ2-2 and V is TRBV20-1; D gene unclear. V lost 5 bases and J 7 bases, leaving 11 bases between the germline ends. Germline loops: CDR1 DFQATT, CDR2 SNEGSKA (reference sequence). The CDR3 runs to 12 residues. The CDR3 DNA is TGCAGTGCTTTTACTCGGCTCGGGGAGCTGTTTTTT. Protein product: CSAFTRLGELFF.

There are many counts of this clonotype. V is TRBV27 and J is TRBJ2-3; the match to TRBD2 covers 9 bases. Germline CDR1 is MNHEY and CDR2 is SMNVEV (reference sequence). V gave up 6 bases and J gave up 2 bases; unmatched junction bases: 6. The CDR3 totals 15 residues. The CDR3 sequence: CASRLGLANTDTQYF. The DNA for the CDR3 is TGTGCCAGCAGGCTAGGACTAGCGAACACAGATACGCAGTATTTT.

This clonotype has at least ten counts. The chain recombines TRBV18 with TRBJ1-5, with a weak D call TRBD1 (5 bases). Germline V gene data show CDR1 as KGHSH and CDR2 as LQKENI. V lost 4 bases and J 6 bases, leaving 13 bases between the germline ends. There are 14 residues in the CDR3. The CDR3 coding sequence is TGTGCCAGCTCACTTGGGGACCGCCGTCAGCCCCAGCATTTT. Its translation is CASSLGDRRQPQHF. Variable domain in full (rest from reference TRBV18 and TRBJ1-5): NAGVMQNPRHLVRRRGQEARLRCSPMKGHSHVYWYRQLPEEGLKFMVYLQKENIIDESGMPKERFSAEFPKEGPSILRIQQVVRGDSAAYFCASSLGDRRQPQHFGDGTRLSIL.

The V and J genes are TRBV24-1 and TRBJ2-1; 11 bases map to TRBD1. CDR3 length: 17 amino acids. Germline-derived CDR1 and CDR2 are KGHDR and SFDVKD. V lost 1 base, J lost 5 bases, and 6 bases stayed unmatched. As DNA, the CDR3 is TGTGCCACCAGTGATTTAGCCCCGGGACAGGGGGACAATGAGCAGTTCTTC. Protein sequence: CATSDLAPGQGDNEQFF.

A few counts support this clonotype. The chain combines TRBV7-9 with TRBJ2-1; D not certain. The CDR3 extends over 13 amino acids. Germline loops: CDR1 SEHNR, CDR2 FQNEAQ (reference sequence). V lost 2 bases, J lost 9 bases, and 11 bases lay in between. This chain's CDR3 is CASSLLPAREQFF. The CDR3 bases are TGTGCCAGCAGCTTACTTCCCGCACGTGAGCAGTTCTTC. Based on the CDR3 plus reference TRBV7-9 and TRBJ2-1, the full variable domain is DTGVSQNPRHKITKRGQNVTFRCDPISEHNRLYWYRQTLGQGPEFLTYFQNEAQLEKSRLLSDRFSAERPKGSFSTLEIQRTEQGDSAMYLCASSLLPAREQFFGPGTRLTVL.

This rearrangement joins TRBV6-2 or TRBV6-3 to TRBJ1-5; 8 positions agree with TRBD1. From germline, CDR1 is MNHEY and CDR2 SVGEGT. The V segment lost 6 bases and the J segment 2 bases; nucleotides outside the gene matches: 9. CDR3 length: 16 amino acids. CDR3 sequence (DNA): TGTGCCAGCAGCCCCTCTCAGGGGGCTGGCAATCAGCCCCAGCATTTT. Its translation is CASSPSQGAGNQPQHF.